This record covers a single T cell receptor (beta chain). The antigen remains unidentified. This record belongs to a study of identical twins. Findings and limits, study-wide: Zero-insertion findings could be partly confounded by invariant cells (MAIT and iNKT cells). The same donors were not followed; conclusions instead depended on cross-sectional statistical analysis.

This CDR3 is built from 17 residues. The germline CDR1 and CDR2 sequences are SNHLY and FYNNEI. V lost 8 bases, J lost 0 bases, and 10 bases stayed unmatched. Healthy Caucasians were all of the donors. Unique molecular identifiers were present on the cDNA, and a universal primer site came from template switching. TCRdb analysed the 5' RACE reads with MiXCR anew, one entry per CDR3 protein. The data contain fewer than 350,000 distinct CDR3 sequences, around 8.8% of them singletons. This same sample was also taken into another study, of yellow fever vaccine responses in identical twins.

The source material was memory (CD45RO+) T cells sorted from blood. The V and J genes are TRBV2 and TRBJ2-3; 11 positions match TRBD2. The clonotype was recovered from a woman aged 18-35 years in good health. In nucleotides, the CDR3 is TGTGCCAGCCAACTAGCGGGGGCCTTGCAAAGCACAGATACGCAGTATTTT. It codes for CASQLAGALQSTDTQYF. The full variable domain, rest sourced from reference TRBV2 and TRBJ2-3, is EPEVTQTPSHQVTQMGQEVILRCVPISNHLYFYWYRQILGQKVEFLVSFYNNEISEKSEIFDDQFSVERPDGSNFTLKIRSTKLEDSAMYFCASQLAGALQSTDTQYFGPGTRLTVL.